A single sample is the source of the 11 T cell receptor beta chains below, sequenced in a study of Ad26.COV2.S vaccination and SARS-CoV-2 variants. Specified treatment: some 20 received Ad26.COV2.S at low or high dose, single or two shots; 5 received placebo; per-sample allocation not given. Samples analyzed were those drawn on day 63 after the first vaccine or placebo injection. Clones were sequenced by immunoSEQ multiplex PCR, and TCRdb holds only the in-frame ones, with some missing. Of fewer than 400,000 clones listed, about 85% were seen once; the top ten hold 3.5%. Specimen: peripheral blood, collected in a trial of Ad26.COV2.S vaccine versus placebo. These receptors originate from a person aged 18-65 years who received the Ad26.COV2.S COVID-19 vaccine or a placebo.

The chain carries TRBV5-1 and TRBJ1-1; tentatively, D is TRBD1 (5 bases). Trimming removed 1 base from V and 4 bases from J, with 11 bases in between. The CDR3 has 14 amino acids. Germline CDR1 and CDR2: SGHRS and YFSETQ. The CDR3 DNA follows: TGCGCCAGCAGCTTGATTGCAGGGCTCACTGAAGCTTTCTTT. This sequence encodes CASSLIAGLTEAFF.

V gene TRBV9 combines with J gene TRBJ2-1, with TRBD2 identical over 15 bases. Looked up from germline, CDR1 is SGDLS and CDR2 is YYNGEE. The junction had 6 bases not matched to a gene; V was cut back by 2 bases and J by 9 bases. CDR3 length: 16 residues. Written as DNA, the CDR3 is TGTGCCAGCAGCGTCCGGACTAGCGGGGGGGCCGGTGAGCAGTTCTTC. Its protein is CASSVRTSGGAGEQFF.

The chain employs TRBV7-2 and TRBJ1-6, with D possibly being TRBD1 (5 bases). The CDR3 loop spans 15 amino acids. Germline V gene data show CDR1 as SGHTA and CDR2 as FQGNSA. The V and J ends lost 1 base and 7 bases respectively, with 11 bases between them. The CDR3 DNA reads as TGTGCCAGCAGCTTAGAGGGGCACCAAAATTCACCCCTCCACTTT. Its protein product is CASSLEGHQNSPLHF.

The rearrangement links TRBV18 to TRBJ1-1; D gene unclear. The CDR3 is 13 amino acids. Germline CDR1 and CDR2: KGHSH and LQKENI. Trimming cost V 4 bases and J 0 bases, with 6 bases left between them. The CDR3 is CASSQGLNTEAFF. DNA for the CDR3: TGTGCCAGCTCACAGGGTTTGAACACTGAAGCTTTCTTT.

V gene TRBV9 combines with J gene TRBJ1-4; 9 bases agree with TRBD1. This CDR3 is built from 15 residues. V lost 0 bases, J lost 8 bases, and 5 bases stayed unmatched. Germline V gene sequence: CDR1 SGDLS, CDR2 YYNGEE. CDR3 nucleotides: TGTGCCAGCAGCGTAGGGGGACAGGGAATGGAAAAACTGTTTTTT. It yields the protein CASSVGGQGMEKLFF. The whole variable domain, filled in from reference TRBV9 and TRBJ1-4, reads DSGVTQTPKHLITATGQRVTLRCSPRSGDLSVYWYQQSLDQGLQFLIQYYNGEERAKGNILERFSAQQFPDLHSELNLSSLELGDSALYFCASSVGGQGMEKLFFGSGTQLSVL.

The chain carries TRBV7-8 and TRBJ2-5; D remains unclear. Germline CDR1 is SGHVS and CDR2 is FQNEAQ. Trimming left V 8 bases short and J 2 bases short, with 24 bases between. This CDR3 spans 17 amino acids. CDR3 region: CASVHNRGPGRQETQYF. CDR3 bases: TGTGCCAGCGTTCACAATCGAGGCCCTGGCCGTCAAGAGACCCAGTACTTC.

The CDR3 coding sequence is TGCGCCAGCAGCCAAGATGATAGAGGGACTGAAGCTTTCTTT. The encoded protein is CASSQDDRGTEAFF. The V and J genes are TRBV4-1 and TRBJ1-1; D uncertain. The CDR3 sequence is 14 residues long. Trimming removed 0 bases at V and 5 bases at J, with 10 bases between. Germline V gene lookup returns CDR1 MGHRA and CDR2 YSYEKL.

The rearrangement joins TRBV3-1 (or the pseudogene TRBV3-2) to TRBJ2-4, with 8 bases identical to TRBD1. The V gene end was trimmed by 4 bases and the J gene end by 6 bases; junction bases not matched to a gene: 11. The CDR3 runs 16 residues. Looked up from germline, CDR1 is LGHDT and CDR2 is YNNKEL (reference sequence). CDR3 DNA sequence: TGTGCCAGCAGCCCCGGGCGCCAGGGGGCGCGAAACATTCAGTACTTC. This gives the protein CASSPGRQGARNIQYF.

The J gene is TRBJ1-5, the V gene TRBV7-2, with a tentative D call TRBD1 (5 bases). Trimming shortened V by 5 bases and J by 1 base, and 18 bases separated the two germline ends. Germline CDR1 and CDR2: SGHTA and FQGNSA. This CDR3 region has 17 residues. CDR3 residues: CASSPGGPGTSNQPQHF. The CDR3 region has the DNA TGTGCCAGCAGCCCCGGCGGCCCGGGGACGAGCAATCAGCCCCAGCATTTT.

This chain links TRBV24-1 with TRBJ2-1; TRBD1 matches 8 bases. The CDR3 covers 16 residues. The junction had 6 bases not matched to a gene; V was cut back by 4 bases and J by 2 bases. Germline V lookup: CDR1 KGHDR, CDR2 SFDVKD. This CDR3 reads CATSEAGTGPYNEQFF. CDR3 nucleotides: TGTGCCACCAGTGAAGCCGGGACAGGACCCTACAATGAGCAGTTCTTC.

This sequence joins TRBV7-6 and TRBJ2-7, with D perhaps matching TRBD2 (8 bases). V lost 5 bases and J lost 3, with 17 bases in between. Germline V gives CDR1 SGHVS, CDR2 FNYEAQ. This CDR3 has 15 residues. CDR3 loop: CASSPPGGGFYEQYF. CDR3 sequence (DNA): TGTGCCAGCAGCCCCCCGGGAGGGGGCTTCTACGAGCAGTACTTC.